This TCR beta chain was retrieved from a study of shared clonotypes between healthy human individuals. Turning to the study itself: For every donor, three CD4 naive, three CD4 memory, two CD8 naive and one CD8 memory plates were used. Study-level points and caveats: Owing to a small donor count, the genetic and exposure-history diversity represented was limited.

In the original workflow: Quality scores were absent from the junction-only immunoSEQ sequences, so filtering differed. The data were produced by immunoSEQ multiplex PCR, yet TCRdb's version contains in-frame clones alone and is incomplete. For V, J and clone size, that table is used; D and trimming come from the DNA. The profile shows 550,000 to 600,000 clones, roughly 98% of them singletons. The CDR3 is 13 residues long. Trimming took 4 bases from V and 0 from J; bases not matched to a gene: 1. The V gene's germline CDR1 is SQVTM and CDR2 ANQGSEA. Naivety among CD8 cells was defined by CD45RO negativity and positive CCR7 selection, thereby excluding terminally differentiated effector memory CD45RA+ cells. With regard to this clone: Its antigen is still unknown.

Sequencing was performed on naive CD8+ T cells sorted from blood. V usage is TRBV29-1 and J usage is TRBJ2-3; 7 nucleotides match TRBD1. The origin of this receptor is a young man in good health. The CDR3 sequence is CSVVQGSTDTQYF. The CDR3 bases are TGCAGCGTTGTACAGGGGAGCACAGATACGCAGTATTTT.